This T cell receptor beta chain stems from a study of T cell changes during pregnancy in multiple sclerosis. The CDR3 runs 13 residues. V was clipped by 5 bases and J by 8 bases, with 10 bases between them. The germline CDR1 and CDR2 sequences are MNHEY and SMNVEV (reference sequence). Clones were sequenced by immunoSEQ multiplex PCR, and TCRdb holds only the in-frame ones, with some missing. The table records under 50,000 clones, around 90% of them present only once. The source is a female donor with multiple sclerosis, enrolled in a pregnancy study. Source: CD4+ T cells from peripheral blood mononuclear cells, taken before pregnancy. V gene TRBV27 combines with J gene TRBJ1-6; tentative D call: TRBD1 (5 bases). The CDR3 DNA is TGTGCCAGCAGTCCGATAGGGGATTCACCCCTCCACTTT. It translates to CASSPIGDSPLHF.